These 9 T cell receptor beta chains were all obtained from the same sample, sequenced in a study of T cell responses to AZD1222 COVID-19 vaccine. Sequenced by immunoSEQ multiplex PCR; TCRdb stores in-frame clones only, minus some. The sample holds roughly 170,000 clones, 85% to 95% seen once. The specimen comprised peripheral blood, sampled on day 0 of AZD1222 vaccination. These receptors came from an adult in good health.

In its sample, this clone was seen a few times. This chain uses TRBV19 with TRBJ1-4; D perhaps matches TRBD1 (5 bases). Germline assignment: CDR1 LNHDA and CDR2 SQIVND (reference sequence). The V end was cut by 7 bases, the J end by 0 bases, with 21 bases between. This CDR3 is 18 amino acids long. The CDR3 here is CASTPRETAFATNEKLFF. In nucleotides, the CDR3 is TGTGCCAGTACCCCAAGGGAGACAGCGTTTGCAACTAATGAAAAACTGTTTTTT.

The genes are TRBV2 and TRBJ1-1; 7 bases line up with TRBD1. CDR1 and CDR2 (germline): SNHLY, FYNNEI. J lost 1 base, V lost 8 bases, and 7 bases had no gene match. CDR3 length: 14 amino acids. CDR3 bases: TGTGCCAGCTATGGGACAGAGAAGAACACTGAAGCTTTCTTT. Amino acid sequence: CASYGTEKNTEAFF.

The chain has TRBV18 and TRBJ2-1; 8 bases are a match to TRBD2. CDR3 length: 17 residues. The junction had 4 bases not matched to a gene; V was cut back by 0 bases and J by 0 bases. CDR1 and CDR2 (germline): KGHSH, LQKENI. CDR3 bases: TGTGCCAGCTCACCACCGGCACTAGCGGACTCCTACAATGAGCAGTTCTTC. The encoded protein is CASSPPALADSYNEQFF.

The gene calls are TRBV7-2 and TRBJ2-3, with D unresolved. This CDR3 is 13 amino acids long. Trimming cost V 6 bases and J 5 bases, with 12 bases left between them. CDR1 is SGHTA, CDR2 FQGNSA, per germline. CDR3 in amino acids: CASSLDGGDTQYF. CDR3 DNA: TGTGCCAGCAGTCTAGATGGTGGAGATACGCAGTATTTT.

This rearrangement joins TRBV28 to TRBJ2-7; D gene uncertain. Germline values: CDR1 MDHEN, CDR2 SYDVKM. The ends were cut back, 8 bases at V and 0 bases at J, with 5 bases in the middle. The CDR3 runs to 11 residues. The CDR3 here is CASANSYEQYF. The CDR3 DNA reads TGTGCCAGCGCCAACTCCTACGAGCAGTACTTC.

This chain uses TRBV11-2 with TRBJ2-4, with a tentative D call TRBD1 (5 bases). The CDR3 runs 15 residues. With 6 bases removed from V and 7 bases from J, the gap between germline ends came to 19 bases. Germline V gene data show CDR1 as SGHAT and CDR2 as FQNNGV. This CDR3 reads CASRRDLGDSNIQYF. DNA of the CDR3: TGTGCCAGCAGGAGAGATCTAGGGGATAGCAACATTCAGTACTTC.

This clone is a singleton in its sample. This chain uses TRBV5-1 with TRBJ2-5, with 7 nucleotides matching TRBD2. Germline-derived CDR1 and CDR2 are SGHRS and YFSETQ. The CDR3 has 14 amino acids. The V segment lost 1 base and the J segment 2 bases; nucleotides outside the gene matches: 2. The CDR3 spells CASSLLAVQETQYF. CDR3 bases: TGCGCCAGCAGCTTGCTAGCGGTACAAGAGACCCAGTACTTC.

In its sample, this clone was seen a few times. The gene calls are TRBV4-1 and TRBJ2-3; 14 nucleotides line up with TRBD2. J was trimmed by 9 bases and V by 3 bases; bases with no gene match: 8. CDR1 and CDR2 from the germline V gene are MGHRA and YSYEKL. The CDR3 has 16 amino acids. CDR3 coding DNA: TGCGCCAGCAGCCAGACTAGCGGGGGGGCTGTTATAACGCAGTATTTT. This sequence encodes CASSQTSGGAVITQYF.

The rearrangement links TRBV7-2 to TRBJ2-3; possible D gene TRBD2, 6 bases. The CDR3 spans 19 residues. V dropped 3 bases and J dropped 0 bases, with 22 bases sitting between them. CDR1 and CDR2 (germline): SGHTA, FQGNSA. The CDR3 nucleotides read TGTGCCAGCAGCTTGGGCTCAAACTGGTTCGGGGGAAGCACAGATACGCAGTATTTT. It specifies CASSLGSNWFGGSTDTQYF.